The 9 T cell receptor beta chains below all came from one sample that was sequenced in a study of cytotoxic CD8 clonotypes in ibrutinib-treated CLL (dated by TCRdb to the early 2020s). The sample's time point label, in plain terms: around 25 months on ibrutinib. Library preparation employed the immunoSEQ multiplex PCR assay. The clones in this table, taken by TCRdb from immuneACCESS, are in-frame only. Not every clone is retained; where verified, under half of the shortfall comes from an unresolved V gene, and the cause of the rest is unknown. For this sample the table gives more than 60,000 clones, of which around four fifths were detected only once. The ten largest clones take up about 39% of the sample. The starting material was PBMCs, obtained after 24 months of ibrutinib treatment. The receptor set was obtained from a human donor with chronic lymphocytic leukemia.

The chain is built from TRBV27 and TRBJ2-2; D is unresolved. V gave up 3 bases and J gave up 0 bases, with 11 bases separating them. The CDR3 covers 16 residues. Germline V gene sequence: CDR1 MNHEY, CDR2 SMNVEV (reference sequence). The CDR3 is CASSLSGPSNTGELFF. The CDR3 nucleotides read TGTGCCAGCAGTTTGTCTGGGCCCTCGAACACCGGGGAGCTGTTTTTT.

In DNA form, the CDR3 reads TGCGCCAGCAGTCGTCCGGGAACCACCTTAGAGACCCAGTACTTC. Protein sequence: CASSRPGTTLETQYF. The V and J genes are TRBV5-1 and TRBJ2-5; weak D call: TRBD2 (5 bases). The CDR3 runs to 15 residues. Trimming pared 5 bases from V and 4 bases from J, leaving 18 bases between. CDR1 and CDR2 from the germline V gene are SGHRS and YFSETQ.

Here the CDR3 reads CASSSRDTDTQYF. In DNA form, the CDR3 reads TGTGCCAGCAGCTCGCGAGACACAGATACGCAGTATTTT. This sequence joins TRBV7-9 and TRBJ2-3; D is undetermined. The CDR3 loop spans 13 amino acids. V was clipped by 4 bases and J by 2 bases, with 7 bases between them. CDR1 and CDR2 (germline): SEHNR, FQNEAQ (reference sequence).

The chain uses TRBV9 and TRBJ1-2; D possibly corresponds to TRBD1 (5 bases). V was pared by 7 bases and J by 3 bases, with 10 bases between. The CDR3 has 12 residues. Per the germline V gene, CDR1 is SGDLS and CDR2 is YYNGEE. The CDR3 bases are TGTGCCAGCCACGGGGGAGACTATGGCTACACCTTC. Protein sequence: CASHGGDYGYTF.

The rearrangement uses TRBV5-1 and TRBJ2-7, with D perhaps assigned TRBD1 or TRBD2 (6 bases each). The CDR3 is 15 amino acids. The V and J ends lost 2 bases and 3 bases respectively, with 15 bases between them. Germline V lookup: CDR1 SGHRS, CDR2 YFSETQ. The CDR3 is CASSFQGGLDYEQYF. DNA of the CDR3: TGCGCCAGCAGCTTCCAAGGGGGGCTCGACTACGAGCAGTACTTC.

A few counts support this clone. The genes are TRBV27 and TRBJ2-3; D possibly corresponds to TRBD2 (5 bases). Trimming cost V 0 bases and J 6 bases, with 16 bases left between them. CDR3 length equals 16 residues. Germline-derived CDR1 and CDR2 are MNHEY and SMNVEV (reference sequence). CDR3 in DNA: TGTGCCAGCAGTTTATCCCCCAGATTAAGGAGGGATACGCAGTATTTT. Protein: CASSLSPRLRRDTQYF.

The rearrangement joins TRBV7-2 to TRBJ2-2, with 9 bases fitting TRBD1. Germline V CDR1 and CDR2: SGHTA, FQGNSA. J lost 4 bases, V lost 6 bases, and 9 bases had no gene match. The CDR3 consists of 16 residues. CDR3 amino acids: CASRLSGQGLTGELFF. The CDR3 coding sequence is TGTGCCAGCAGGCTCTCGGGACAGGGACTCACCGGGGAGCTGTTTTTT.

The rearrangement joins TRBV30 to TRBJ1-4, with 10 bases matching TRBD1. The V gene end was trimmed by 5 bases and the J gene end by 8 bases; junction bases not matched to a gene: 11. The germline V gene encodes CDR1 GTSNPN and CDR2 SVGIG (reference sequence). CDR3 length: 15 residues. CDR3 sequence reads: CAWGHRDRGGEKLFF. For the CDR3, the DNA is TGTGCCTGGGGGCACCGGGACAGGGGAGGCGAAAAACTGTTTTTT.

The rearrangement links TRBV7-2 to TRBJ2-3; perhaps TRBD2 as D (6 bases). Germline CDR1 reads SGHTA; CDR2 reads FQGNSA. V was shortened by 5 bases and J by 0 bases, with 9 bases between the two germline ends. The CDR3 sequence is 14 residues long. CDR3 DNA sequence: TGTGCCAGCAGCCTAGGGACTAGCACAGATACGCAGTATTTT. Amino acids: CASSLGTSTDTQYF.